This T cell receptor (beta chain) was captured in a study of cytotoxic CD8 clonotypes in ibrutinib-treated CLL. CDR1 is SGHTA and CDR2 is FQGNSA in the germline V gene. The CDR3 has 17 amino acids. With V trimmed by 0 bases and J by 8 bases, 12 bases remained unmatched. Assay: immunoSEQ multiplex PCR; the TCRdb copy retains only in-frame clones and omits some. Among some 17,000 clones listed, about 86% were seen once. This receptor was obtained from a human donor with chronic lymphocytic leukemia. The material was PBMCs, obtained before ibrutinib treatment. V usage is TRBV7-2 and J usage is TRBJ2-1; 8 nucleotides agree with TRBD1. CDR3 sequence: CASSLATGERLVDEQFF. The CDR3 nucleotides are TGTGCCAGCAGCTTAGCGACAGGGGAGCGGTTGGTAGATGAGCAGTTCTTC.